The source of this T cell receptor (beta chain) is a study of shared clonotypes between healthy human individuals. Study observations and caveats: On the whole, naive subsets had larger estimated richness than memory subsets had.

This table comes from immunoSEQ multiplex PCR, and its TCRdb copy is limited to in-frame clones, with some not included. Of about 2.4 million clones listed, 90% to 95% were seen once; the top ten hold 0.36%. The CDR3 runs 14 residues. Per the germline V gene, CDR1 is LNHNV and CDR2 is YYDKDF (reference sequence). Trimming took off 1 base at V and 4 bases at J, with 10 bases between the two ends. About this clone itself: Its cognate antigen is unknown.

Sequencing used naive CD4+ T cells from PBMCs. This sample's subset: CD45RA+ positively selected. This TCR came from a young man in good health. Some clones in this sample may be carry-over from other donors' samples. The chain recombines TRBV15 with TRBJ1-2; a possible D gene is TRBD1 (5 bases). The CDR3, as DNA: TGTGCCACCAGCAGAGTGGGGCAGACCTATGGCTACACCTTC. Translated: CATSRVGQTYGYTF.